Listed here are 14 T cell receptor beta chains from one sample, sequenced in a study of graft-versus-host responses after intestinal transplantation. These receptors' targets are unknown. This table comes from immunoSEQ multiplex PCR, and its TCRdb copy is limited to in-frame clones, with some not included. The sample lists approximately 25,000 clones, around 80% seen once, with over 0.8% in the top ten. Sequencing used unstimulated CD8+ T cells sorted from spleen or lymph node cells, obtained before transplant. The receptors stem from a human donor who was the organ donor for an intestinal transplant.

The chain is built from TRBV5-6 and TRBJ1-4; no clear D. The V gene lost 0 bases and the J gene lost 5 bases, with 8 bases spanning the gap. CDR1 is SGHDT, CDR2 YYEEEE, per germline. There are 14 residues in the CDR3. CDR3 amino acids: CASSLDSTNEKLFF. CDR3 in DNA: TGTGCCAGCAGCTTGGACAGTACGAATGAAAAACTGTTTTTT.

The rearrangement links TRBV2 to TRBJ2-1; perhaps TRBD2 as D (6 bases). V dropped 8 bases and J dropped 7 bases, with 18 bases sitting between them. The CDR3 covers 14 residues. The germline CDR1 and CDR2 sequences are SNHLY and FYNNEI. The CDR3 loop is CASQSGGTGNEQFF. The CDR3 region has the DNA TGTGCCAGCCAATCCGGAGGGACCGGGAATGAGCAGTTCTTC.

This clone turned up a few times. The V and J genes are TRBV4-1 and TRBJ2-2; no firm D call. The V end lost 0 bases, the J end lost 6 bases, and 2 bases lay between the germline ends. The CDR3 contains 12 residues. Germline lookup yields CDR1 MGHRA and CDR2 YSYEKL. The CDR3 nucleotides are TGCGCCAGCAGCCAAGATTCCGGGGAGCTGTTTTTT. Translated: CASSQDSGELFF.

The chain links TRBV5-4 to TRBJ2-7; D remains ambiguous. V was shortened by 3 bases and J by 5 bases, with 12 bases between the two germline ends. The germline V gene encodes CDR1 SGHNT and CDR2 YYREEE (reference sequence). This CDR3 has 13 residues. CDR3 sequence (DNA): TGTGCCAGCAGCTCCACGAGACTGAACGAGCAGTACTTC. Its protein is CASSSTRLNEQYF.

This sequence joins TRBV2 and TRBJ1-4; D call uncertain. CDR1 is SNHLY, CDR2 FYNNEI, per germline. CDR3 length: 15 residues. V was shortened by 2 bases and J by 8 bases, with 15 bases between the two germline ends. The CDR3 is CASSEYGPRGEKLFF. DNA of the CDR3: TGTGCCAGCAGTGAATACGGACCCCGAGGAGAAAAACTGTTTTTT.

The chain couples TRBV6-5 to TRBJ1-1, with a weak D call TRBD1 (6 bases). The germline V gene has CDR1 MNHEY and CDR2 SVGAGI. This CDR3 spans 12 amino acids. Trimming took off 6 bases at V and 1 base at J, with 6 bases between the two ends. The CDR3 region has the DNA TGTGCCAGCAGCAGGGGGAACACTGAAGCTTTCTTT. It yields the protein CASSRGNTEAFF.

The rearrangement links TRBV4-1 to TRBJ1-3; the D is unclear. Germline CDR1 MGHRA, CDR2 YSYEKL. With 3 bases removed from V and 4 bases from J, the gap between germline ends came to 7 bases. The CDR3 is made up of 13 amino acids. CDR3 DNA sequence: TGCGCCAGCAGCCAGGCCGTGGGAAACACCATATATTTT. It codes for CASSQAVGNTIYF.

The chain is built from TRBV7-8 and TRBJ2-7; D gene unclear. This CDR3 is built from 15 residues. The V end lost 4 bases, the J end lost 0 bases, and 13 bases lay between the germline ends. Germline values: CDR1 SGHVS, CDR2 FQNEAQ. The CDR3 DNA is TGTGCCAGCAGCTCCCCTTCTGATGCCTCCTACGAGCAGTACTTC. This encodes CASSSPSDASYEQYF.

The chain carries TRBV7-9 and TRBJ1-1, with TRBD1 matching 7 bases. The CDR3 totals 16 residues. Germline V gene data show CDR1 as SEHNR and CDR2 as FQNEAQ (reference sequence). The ends lost 6 bases at V and 3 bases at J; junction bases unmatched: 13. CDR3 DNA sequence: TGTGCCAGCAGGTCAAAGGGACAGCGATTCGACACTGAAGCTTTCTTT. The encoded protein is CASRSKGQRFDTEAFF.

The sample holds a few counts of this clone. J is TRBJ2-1 and V is TRBV5-6; D possibly corresponds to TRBD2 (6 bases). The CDR3 is made up of 16 amino acids. In germline, CDR1 is SGHDT, CDR2 YYEEEE. Trimming removed 0 bases at V and 0 bases at J, with 10 bases between. CDR3: CASSLEAGSSYNEQFF. Written as DNA, the CDR3 is TGTGCCAGCAGCTTGGAGGCGGGGTCCTCCTACAATGAGCAGTTCTTC.

The chain uses TRBV10-3 and TRBJ2-5; 7 bases match TRBD1. The V segment lost 0 bases and the J segment 6 bases; nucleotides outside the gene matches: 16. This CDR3 is built from 18 residues. Germline lookup yields CDR1 ENHRY and CDR2 SYGVKD. CDR3 residues: CAISESPRRGGAEKTQYF. CDR3 coding DNA: TGTGCCATCAGTGAGTCGCCCCGACGAGGGGGCGCCGAAAAGACCCAGTACTTC.

This clone was counted once. The chain has TRBV7-7 and TRBJ2-2; 9 bases map to TRBD1. V was pared by 5 bases and J by 4 bases, with 5 bases of the junction left unmatched. This CDR3 has 15 residues. CDR1 SSHAT and CDR2 FNYEAQ come from the germline V gene (reference sequence). CDR3 nucleotide sequence: TGTGCCAGCAGCCCCGACAGGGGGATCACCGGGGAGCTGTTTTTT. It yields the protein CASSPDRGITGELFF.

The V gene is TRBV10-3, the J gene TRBJ2-7, with D perhaps assigned TRBD1 or TRBD2 (5 bases each). The CDR3 contains 12 residues. The germline V gene encodes CDR1 ENHRY and CDR2 SYGVKD. Between the trimmed V and J ends, which lost 3 bases and 6 bases, there was a span of 9 bases. The CDR3 reads CAISDTGAEQYF. In DNA form, the CDR3 reads TGTGCCATCAGTGATACCGGGGCCGAGCAGTACTTC.

The V and J genes are TRBV13 and TRBJ1-4, with 7 bases aligning to TRBD1. CDR3 length: 14 residues. The V gene end was trimmed by 5 bases and the J gene end by 7 bases; junction bases not matched to a gene: 7. CDR1 PRHDT and CDR2 FYEKMQ come from the germline V gene (reference sequence). The CDR3, as DNA: TGTGCCAGCAGCGTACAGGGGAATGCTGAAAAACTGTTTTTT. Encoded protein: CASSVQGNAEKLFF.